Described below is a single TCR beta chain sequence and its context. Its target is unknown. Germline lookup yields CDR1 SGHTA and CDR2 FQGNSA. The CDR3 runs 14 residues. The V end lost 2 bases, the J end lost 5 bases, and 7 bases lay between the germline ends. Pooling of second doses given at about 4 or about 12 weeks was done. The data are from a study of T cell responses to AZD1222 COVID-19 vaccine. Points from the study as a whole: Baseline seropositives among AZD1222 recipients totaled only five to seven. Possibly, clonal diversity was underestimated; donors were largely white British and included more females.

TCRdb keeps only in-frame clones here, not all; method: immunoSEQ multiplex PCR. The profile shows approximately 18,000 clones, about three quarters of them singletons. This TCR came from an adult who received the AZD1222 COVID-19 vaccine. The sequencing used peripheral blood, collected 28 days after the second AZD1222 dose. The chain couples TRBV7-2 to TRBJ1-6, with D hard to call. CDR3 DNA: TGTGCCAGCAGCTTAAAACTGAATAATTCACCCCTCCACTTT. It encodes CASSLKLNNSPLHF.